The clone carrying this T cell receptor (beta chain) was counted at least ten times. This sample is part of a study of T cells in Graves' hyperthyroidism and ophthalmopathy. Study information: The authors collected peripheral blood at initial diagnosis, before any treatment.

V was clipped by 6 bases and J by 1 base; unmatched bases: 5. The CDR3 contains 14 residues. Ophthalmopathy patients all had a Clinical Activity Score of at least 3, a NOSPECS grade of at least 4 and disease under 3 months old. The PBMCs had their origin in about 9.7 ml of fresh peripheral blood. Amplified regions were TCR beta CDR3 sequences from RNA transcripts. HTBI primers were used for first-round RT-PCR of the TCR CDR3. TCRdb independently ran MiXCR on the multiplex PCR reads; one entry per CDR3 protein. The data show 500,000 to 800,000 distinct CDR3 sequences, with about 15% seen just once and about an eighth held by the top ten.

This receptor was taken from a woman between 50 and 59 years old with Graves' ophthalmopathy. Sequenced material: blood. The V call is TRBV12-3 or TRBV12-4, the J call TRBJ1-1, with 7 bases identical to TRBD1. CDR3 coding DNA: TGTGCCAGCAGATCCGGGACAGCGAACACTGAAGCTTTCTTT. Protein: CASRSGTANTEAFF.